The present entry profiles one T cell receptor (beta chain) with its context. Its target is unknown. The data belong to a study of T cell responses to AZD1222 COVID-19 vaccine. Trimming left V 1 base short and J 1 base short, with 11 bases between. The CDR3 sequence is 16 residues long. Looked up from germline, CDR1 is LGHNA and CDR2 is YSLEER. Study-wide findings and caveats: Only six people who got AZD1222 tested seropositive at baseline. The donor group comprised mostly white British people and more females; the analysis possibly underestimated clonal diversity. Targeting of unmutated variant regions was reportedly seen in nearly half of spike-specific TCRs. Repertoires were obtained solely post-peak T cell response.

Using immunoSEQ multiplex PCR, the repertoire was profiled, and TCRdb retains in-frame clones only, with some absent. Of 150,000 to 200,000 clones in the sample, 90% were seen once. This TCR derives from an adult in good health. The rearrangement uses TRBV4-3 and TRBJ1-5; D remains ambiguous. The specimen was peripheral blood, collected on day 0 of AZD1222 vaccination. CDR3 nucleotide sequence: TGCGCCAGCAGCCAAGGTGGCCTCTTGAGCAATCAGCCCCAGCATTTT. Translated: CASSQGGLLSNQPQHF.